This note documents a single T cell receptor beta chain sequence. Germline V CDR1 and CDR2: SGHAT, FQNNGV. The CDR3 is 16 residues long. V trimming: 5 bases; J trimming: 0 bases; junction bases outside the gene matches: 6. TCRdb's copy holds only in-frame clones and misses some; the assay was immunoSEQ multiplex PCR. The table includes 65,000 to 80,000 clones, about 92% detected once. This entry belongs to a study of technical replicates of blood from a handful of donors. The receptor comes from a human donor in good health. The chain carries TRBV11-2 and TRBJ1-4; 7 positions agree with TRBD1. The source material was T cells isolated from PBMCs. The CDR3 DNA reads as TGTGCCAGCAGCCCCGGACAGGCTGCAACTAATGAAAAACTGTTTTTT. It specifies CASSPGQAATNEKLFF.